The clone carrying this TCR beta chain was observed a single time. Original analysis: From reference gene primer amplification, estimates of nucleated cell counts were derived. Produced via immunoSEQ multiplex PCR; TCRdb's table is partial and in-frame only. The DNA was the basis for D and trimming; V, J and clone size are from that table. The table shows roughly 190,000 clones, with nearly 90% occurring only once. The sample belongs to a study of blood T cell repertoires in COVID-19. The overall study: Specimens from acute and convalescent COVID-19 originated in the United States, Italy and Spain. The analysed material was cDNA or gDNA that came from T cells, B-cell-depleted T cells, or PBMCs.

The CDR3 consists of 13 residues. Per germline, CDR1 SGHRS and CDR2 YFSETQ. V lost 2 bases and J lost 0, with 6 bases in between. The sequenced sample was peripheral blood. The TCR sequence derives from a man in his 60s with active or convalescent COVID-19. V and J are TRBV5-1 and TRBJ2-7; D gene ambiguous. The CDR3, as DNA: TGCGCCAGCAGCTTTCCGGGCTCCTACGAGCAGTACTTC. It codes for CASSFPGSYEQYF.